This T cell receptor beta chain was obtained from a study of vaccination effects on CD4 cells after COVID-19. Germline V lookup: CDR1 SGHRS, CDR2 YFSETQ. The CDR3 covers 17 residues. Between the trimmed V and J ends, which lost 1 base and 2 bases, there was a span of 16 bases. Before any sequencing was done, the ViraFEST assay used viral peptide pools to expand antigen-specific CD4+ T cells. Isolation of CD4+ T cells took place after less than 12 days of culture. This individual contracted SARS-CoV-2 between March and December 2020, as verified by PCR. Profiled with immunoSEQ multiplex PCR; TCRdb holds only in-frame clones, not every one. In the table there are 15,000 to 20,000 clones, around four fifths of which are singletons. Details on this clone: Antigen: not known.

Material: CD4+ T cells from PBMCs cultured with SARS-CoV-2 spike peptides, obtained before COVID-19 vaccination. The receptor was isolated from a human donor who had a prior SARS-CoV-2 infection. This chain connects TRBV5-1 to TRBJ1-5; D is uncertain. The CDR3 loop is CASSLNPMGTGNQPQHF. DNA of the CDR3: TGCGCCAGCAGCTTGAATCCTATGGGCACTGGCAATCAGCCCCAGCATTTT.